This is a list of T cell receptor beta chains from one sample in a study of T cell responses to AZD1222 COVID-19 vaccine. The method was immunoSEQ multiplex PCR; TCRdb's version includes in-frame clones alone and lacks a portion of them. The table lists about 140,000 clones, 75% to 95% of them singletons. Specimen: peripheral blood, collected on day 0 of AZD1222 vaccination. These receptors were obtained from an adult in good health. Both conserved end residues are part of each CDR3. A D gene is named only where the DNA matches it firmly. For some rows the clone size is stated as once, few or many, or as a class when expanded; others skip it.

.,TRBV7-6,TRBJ1-6,.,TGTGCCAGCAGCAGGCAGTCGCGGTCTTCACCCCTCCACTTT,CASSRQSRSSPLHF
.,TRBV5-6,TRBJ1-4,.,TGTGCCAGCAGCTTGATGGCAGGGTCACAAAAACTGTTTTTT,CASSLMAGSQKLFF
TRBD2,TRBV5-4,TRBJ2-7,.,TGTGCCAGCAGCTTGGACCGCGGGGGGTTCTACGAGCAGTACTTC,CASSLDRGGFYEQYF
.,TRBV4-1,TRBJ2-7,.,TGCGCCAGCAGCCAAGGCGGGGGCCTACAATACGAGCAGTACTTC,CASSQGGGLQYEQYF
.,TRBV2,TRBJ1-1,.,TGTGCCAGCAGACTGGAAACTGAAGCTTTCTTT,CASRLETEAFF
.,TRBV18,TRBJ1-5,few,TGTGCCAGCTCCCTTGCAGGGAATCAGCCCCAGCATTTT,CASSLAGNQPQHF
.,TRBV7-2,TRBJ2-3,.,TGTGCCAGCAGCTTAGCGTCGTGGGCAGATACGCAGTATTTT,CASSLASWADTQYF
.,TRBV5-5,TRBJ1-4,.,TGTGCCAGCAGCTTGACAGGGAGCAGTGAAAAACTGTTTTTT,CASSLTGSSEKLFF
.,TRBV4-2,TRBJ2-7,.,TGTGCCAGCAGCCTCCGAAGATCGGACCAGCAGTACTTC,CASSLRRSDQQYF
.,TRBV6-2/TRBV6-3,TRBJ2-7,.,TGTGCCAGCAGTGGCTACGAGCAGTACTTC,CASSGYEQYF
TRBD1,TRBV7-9,TRBJ1-2,.,TGTGCCAGCAGCTCACGGGACAGGGACACCTCTGGCTACACCTTC,CASSSRDRDTSGYTF
.,TRBV7-6,TRBJ1-1,.,TGTGCCAGCAGCCCCGACGTGGGGGTCCCTGAAGCTTTCTTT,CASSPDVGVPEAFF
.,TRBV27,TRBJ1-2,once,TGTGCCAGCAGGCCTCGCTGGGGGGTTGACTATGGCTACACCTTC,CASRPRWGVDYGYTF
.,TRBV7-9,TRBJ2-1,.,TGTGCCAGCAGTCCGGGGGCTGGCTACAATGAGCAGTTCTTC,CASSPGAGYNEQFF
.,TRBV12-3/TRBV12-4,TRBJ1-2,.,TGTGCCAGCTTTGACAGAAACTATGGCTACACCTTC,CASFDRNYGYTF
.,TRBV7-2,TRBJ2-5,.,TGTGCCAGCAGCTTAGTTCGGAAAGAGACCCAGTACTTC,CASSLVRKETQYF
.,TRBV15,TRBJ2-3,.,TGTGCCACCAGCAGAGATCCGGGCGTCACAGATACGCAGTATTTT,CATSRDPGVTDTQYF
.,TRBV19,TRBJ1-5,.,TGTGCCAGTACCGATTGGACCCGGAGGGGCAATCAGCCCCAGCATTTT,CASTDWTRRGNQPQHF
.,TRBV5-4,TRBJ2-1,.,TGTGCCAGCAGCTTGGATTCTAATGAGCAGTTCTTC,CASSLDSNEQFF
.,TRBV7-2,TRBJ1-2,once,TGTGCCAGCAGCGAAGCTGGACAGAGCTTCTATGGCTACACCTTC,CASSEAGQSFYGYTF
TRBD2,TRBV11-2,TRBJ2-1,.,TGTGCCAGCAGCTCACGGACTAGCGGGAATGAGCAGTTCTTC,CASSSRTSGNEQFF
TRBD2,TRBV7-8,TRBJ2-5,.,TGTGCCAGCAGCTTACGACTAGCGGGTCCTGGTGAGGAGACCCAGTACTTC,CASSLRLAGPGEETQYF
TRBD1,TRBV7-9,TRBJ2-3,.,TGTGCCAGCACCCAAGCGACCCTCGGACAGGGTTACCAGGATACGCAGTATTTT,CASTQATLGQGYQDTQYF
.,TRBV12-2,TRBJ2-7,.,TGTGCAAGTCGCTTAGGGGAGGACAGGGACTACGAGCAGTACTTC,CASRLGEDRDYEQYF
TRBD1,TRBV6-5,TRBJ1-5,.,TGTGCCAGCACCCTGACAGGGGAAAGACATCAGCCCCAGCATTTT,CASTLTGERHQPQHF
.,TRBV11-2,TRBJ2-5,.,TGTGCCAGCAGTATGCGGGGCCGGGAGACCCAGTACTTC,CASSMRGRETQYF
TRBD1,TRBV2,TRBJ1-2,.,TGTGCCAGCAGGCCAGGGACAGGGGGCACACATGGCTACACCTTC,CASRPGTGGTHGYTF
.,TRBV6-2/TRBV6-3,TRBJ1-1,.,TGTGCCAGCAACCCCCATCAGGCTGACAAGAACACTGAAGCTTTCTTT,CASNPHQADKNTEAFF
TRBD2,TRBV10-3,TRBJ2-1,.,TGTGCCATCAGTGAGTCAGGAAGCTTGCGGGACCAACCGGGGAGGGATGAGCAGTTCTTC,CAISESGSLRDQPGRDEQFF
.,TRBV4-3,TRBJ1-1,.,TGCGCCAGCAGCCAAGAAACGGGGTTGGTGAAAGCTTTCTTT,CASSQETGLVKAFF
.,TRBV28,TRBJ1-2,.,TGTGCCAGCAGTTTAAGGTCCGCCGGGAGGGGCTACACCTTC,CASSLRSAGRGYTF